This entry lists 26 T cell receptor beta chains sequenced from one sample in a study of blood T cell repertoires in COVID-19. Sequenced by immunoSEQ multiplex PCR; TCRdb stores in-frame clones only, minus some. The sample gives approximately 120,000 clones, approximately 85% of which show up once; less than 3.5% is in the top ten. Sequences were obtained from peripheral blood. The receptors were sampled from a woman older than 75 with COVID-19, enrolled during active disease.

The chain joins TRBV19 to TRBJ2-1, with 12 bases matching TRBD2. The CDR3 has 14 residues. Germline CDR1 reads LNHDA; CDR2 reads SQIVND (reference sequence). V was pared by 11 bases and J by 10 bases, with 12 bases of the junction left unmatched. The CDR3 bases are TGTGCCGACCTGACTAGCGGGAGAACTATGGAGCAGTTCTTC. It is translated as CADLTSGRTMEQFF.

The chain carries TRBV7-8 and TRBJ1-1; 10 bases agree with TRBD1. CDR3 length: 17 amino acids. Trimming cost V 5 bases and J 3 bases; bases outside gene matches: 12. In germline, CDR1 is SGHVS, CDR2 FQNEAQ. CDR3 in amino acids: CASSLKTRDRGYTEAFF. The CDR3 DNA follows: TGTGCCAGCAGCCTAAAAACCCGGGACAGGGGATACACTGAAGCTTTCTTT.

This clone was seen more than once but under ten times. V usage is TRBV11-1 and J usage is TRBJ2-7; 10 bases agree with TRBD1. This CDR3 has 13 amino acids. Germline CDR1 and CDR2: SGHAT and FQDESV (reference sequence). The trim removed 5 bases at V and 6 bases at J, leaving 4 bases unmatched. For the CDR3, the DNA is TGTGCCAGCAGCCTGGACAGGGGGTCCGAGCAGTACTTC. It specifies CASSLDRGSEQYF.

In its sample, this clone was seen once. The gene calls are TRBV11-2 and TRBJ1-1; TRBD1 might be the D (5 bases). The CDR3 spans 14 residues. The germline V and J ends were trimmed by 1 base and 0 bases, with 6 bases remaining between them. Germline assignment: CDR1 SGHAT and CDR2 FQNNGV. The CDR3 loop is CASSLARVNTEAFF. The CDR3, as DNA: TGTGCCAGCAGCTTAGCCAGGGTGAACACTGAAGCTTTCTTT.

CDR3 nucleotide sequence: TGTGCCAGCTCACAAAAGACGGGATACAATGAGCAGTTCTTC. This gives the protein CASSQKTGYNEQFF. The chain recombines TRBV18 with TRBJ2-1; D might be TRBD2 (5 bases). Deletions cut 4 bases from V and 4 bases from J, with 11 bases between. Germline V gene lookup returns CDR1 KGHSH and CDR2 LQKENI. This CDR3 is built from 14 residues.

V and J are TRBV9 and TRBJ2-2, with D possibly TRBD2 on 6 matching bases. Germline V gives CDR1 SGDLS, CDR2 YYNGEE. The CDR3 extends over 15 amino acids. Trimming removed 4 bases from V and 0 bases from J, with 10 bases in between. The CDR3: CASSRGLSNTGELFF. CDR3 sequence (DNA): TGTGCCAGCAGCAGGGGACTTTCGAACACCGGGGAGCTGTTTTTT.

V usage is TRBV28 and J usage is TRBJ2-1; D remains unclear. The CDR3 has 11 residues. V lost 8 bases to trimming and J lost 14 bases, with 16 bases between them. Germline assignment: CDR1 MDHEN and CDR2 SYDVKM. CDR3 loop: CASGPPREKFF. The DNA for the CDR3 is TGTGCCAGCGGGCCGCCCAGAGAGAAGTTCTTC.

This rearrangement joins TRBV19 to TRBJ1-5, with D possibly TRBD1 on 6 matching bases. CDR1 and CDR2 (germline): LNHDA, SQIVND (reference sequence). With 7 bases removed from V and 3 bases from J, the gap between germline ends came to 13 bases. The CDR3 spans 14 residues. CDR3 in amino acids: CASKGGLDNQPQHF. CDR3 nucleotide sequence: TGTGCCAGTAAAGGGGGTCTGGACAATCAGCCCCAGCATTTT.

The chain recombines TRBV6-2 or TRBV6-3 with TRBJ2-1; possible D gene TRBD2, 5 bases. The V gene lost 0 bases and the J gene lost 10 bases, with 16 bases spanning the gap. The CDR3 runs to 15 residues. Per the germline V gene, CDR1 is MNHEY and CDR2 is SVGEGT. CDR3 nucleotides: TGTGCCAGCAGTTACTCGGGGATTCGGGATAAGGAGCAGTTCTTC. Protein: CASSYSGIRDKEQFF.

The rearrangement uses TRBV2 and TRBJ2-1; D remains ambiguous. From germline, CDR1 is SNHLY and CDR2 FYNNEI. CDR3 length equals 10 residues. Trimming left V 7 bases short and J 10 bases short, with 8 bases between. CDR3 DNA sequence: TGTGCCAGCATGGTTCGGGAGCAGTTCTTC. Amino acid sequence: CASMVREQFF.

This clone was observed a single time. The chain recombines TRBV7-8 with TRBJ1-5, with D perhaps TRBD1 (6 bases). CDR3 length: 17 amino acids. Per the germline V gene, CDR1 is SGHVS and CDR2 is FQNEAQ. With 0 bases removed from V and 3 bases from J, the gap between germline ends came to 15 bases. The CDR3 DNA is TGTGCCAGCAGCTTAGCACAGGGTGTCCGATCCAATCAGCCCCAGCATTTT. Amino acid sequence: CASSLAQGVRSNQPQHF.

V is TRBV28 and J is TRBJ2-7, with 9 bases lining up with TRBD1. In germline, CDR1 is MDHEN, CDR2 SYDVKM. The V segment lost 3 bases and the J segment 3 bases; nucleotides outside the gene matches: 12. This CDR3 region has 17 residues. In DNA form, the CDR3 reads TGTGCCAGCAGTTTGGCCGGGACAGGGAATATGGTCTACGAGCAGTACTTC. Its protein is CASSLAGTGNMVYEQYF.

This clone has just a few counts. The genes are TRBV7-2 and TRBJ2-1, with D tentatively TRBD2 (6 bases). The germline gives CDR1 SGHTA, CDR2 FQGNSA. The CDR3 has 15 residues. V was pared by 5 bases and J by 2 bases, with 13 bases between. CDR3 loop: CASSPGRGTYNEQFF. In nucleotides, the CDR3 is TGTGCCAGCAGCCCCGGGAGAGGAACCTACAATGAGCAGTTCTTC.

This chain uses TRBV4-1 with TRBJ1-2; possible D gene TRBD1, 5 bases. This CDR3 is built from 18 residues. Germline V CDR1 and CDR2: MGHRA, YSYEKL. V lost 4 bases and J lost 1, with 22 bases in between. The CDR3 DNA reads TGCGCCAGCAGCCCGGAGCGATATGCGACGGGGGTTAACTATGGCTACACCTTC. Its translation is CASSPERYATGVNYGYTF.

The V gene is TRBV19, the J gene TRBJ1-6, with D perhaps TRBD1 (6 bases). The V and J ends lost 5 bases and 7 bases respectively, with 9 bases between them. The CDR3 runs 13 residues. CDR1 LNHDA and CDR2 SQIVND come from the germline V gene (reference sequence). In nucleotides, the CDR3 is TGTGCCAGTAGTCTGGACAGAAATTCACCCCTCCACTTT. It translates to CASSLDRNSPLHF.

The V call is TRBV11-2, the J call TRBJ2-1, with 7 bases aligning to TRBD1. The V gene's germline CDR1 is SGHAT and CDR2 FQNNGV. The CDR3 extends over 15 amino acids. J lost 7 bases, V lost 1 base, and 7 bases had no gene match. For the CDR3, the DNA is TGTGCCAGCAGCTTAGCGGGCCCCAGGGGGAATGAGCAGTTCTTC. Translation gives CASSLAGPRGNEQFF.

The J gene is TRBJ1-1, the V gene TRBV11-2; possibly TRBD1 for D (5 bases). CDR3 length equals 12 residues. V dropped 5 bases and J dropped 5 bases, with 9 bases sitting between them. Germline assignment: CDR1 SGHAT and CDR2 FQNNGV. DNA for the CDR3: TGTGCCAGCAGCAGAGGACATACTGAAGCTTTCTTT. Protein: CASSRGHTEAFF. Looking up the rest from reference TRBV11-2 and TRBJ1-1 gives the full variable domain: EAGVAQSPRYKIIEKRQSVAFWCNPISGHATLYWYQQILGQGPKLLIQFQNNGVVDDSQLPKDRFSAERLKGVDSTLKIQPAKLEDSAVYLCASSRGHTEAFFGQGTRLTVV.

The gene calls are TRBV7-2 and TRBJ2-5; TRBD2 matches at 9 bases. Per germline, CDR1 SGHTA and CDR2 FQGNSA. This CDR3 has 15 residues. V lost 7 bases to trimming and J lost 1 base; unmatched junction nucleotides: 7. For the CDR3, the DNA is TGTGCCAGCACCTGGAGTAGCGGGAGCCAAGAGACCCAGTACTTC. Amino acids: CASTWSSGSQETQYF.

This chain connects TRBV15 to TRBJ1-2; 7 positions agree with TRBD1. The junction had 12 bases not matched to a gene; V was cut back by 6 bases and J by 8 bases. This CDR3 contains 14 residues. In germline, CDR1 is LNHNV, CDR2 YYDKDF (reference sequence). CDR3 region: CATSTGQARRGYTF. CDR3 nucleotide sequence: TGTGCCACCAGTACAGGACAGGCTAGAAGAGGCTACACCTTC.

The CDR3 loop reads CASSNRGGTYNEQFF. DNA for the CDR3: TGTGCCAGCAGTAACAGGGGGGGCACCTACAATGAGCAGTTCTTC. The chain carries TRBV6-5 and TRBJ2-1, with TRBD1 as a possible D gene (8 bases). The germline V gene encodes CDR1 MNHEY and CDR2 SVGAGI. CDR3 size: 15 residues. Trimming took off 5 bases at V and 2 bases at J, with 13 bases between the two ends.

The gene calls are TRBV7-2 and TRBJ2-7, with 8 nucleotides matching TRBD1. Germline V gene lookup returns CDR1 SGHTA and CDR2 FQGNSA. The CDR3 contains 15 residues. J gave up 4 bases and V 2 bases, and 7 bases lay outside the gene matches. As DNA, the CDR3 is TGTGCCAGCAGCTTAACAGGGGGGAATCGTTACGAGCAGTACTTC. Translating it yields CASSLTGGNRYEQYF. Together with reference TRBV7-2 and TRBJ2-7, the CDR3 gives the full variable domain: GAGVSQSPSNKVTEKGKDVELRCDPISGHTALYWYRQSLGQGLEFLIYFQGNSAPDKSGLPSDRFSAERTGGSVSTLTIQRTQQEDSAVYLCASSLTGGNRYEQYFGPGTRLTVT.

The rearrangement joins TRBV5-1 to TRBJ1-2, with D maybe TRBD1 (5 bases). The germline V and J ends were trimmed by 1 base and 7 bases, with 8 bases remaining between them. The CDR3 extends over 12 amino acids. In germline, CDR1 is SGHRS, CDR2 YFSETQ. This chain's CDR3 is CASSLRGSGYTF. The CDR3 DNA reads as TGCGCCAGCAGCTTGAGGGGCTCTGGCTACACCTTC.

This rearrangement joins TRBV6-5 to TRBJ2-3, with TRBD2 matching over 10 bases. The CDR3 has 15 amino acids. The V segment lost 7 bases and the J segment 3 bases; nucleotides outside the gene matches: 7. Germline V CDR1 and CDR2: MNHEY, SVGAGI. The CDR3 nucleotides are TGTGCCAGCACCTTTTCAGCGGGAGGGACAGATACGCAGTATTTT. Protein sequence: CASTFSAGGTDTQYF.

The chain combines TRBV19 with TRBJ1-4, with TRBD1 as a possible D gene (6 bases). The CDR3 contains 14 residues. V was shortened by 6 bases and J by 5 bases, with 13 bases between the two germline ends. CDR1 is LNHDA and CDR2 is SQIVND in the germline V gene (reference sequence). The CDR3 reads CASRGAAPNEKLFF. The CDR3 nucleotides are TGTGCCAGTAGGGGGGCAGCACCGAATGAAAAACTGTTTTTT.

This chain links TRBV7-2 with TRBJ2-3; 12 bases map to TRBD2. V dropped 5 bases and J dropped 4; count of bases not matched to a gene: 16. The V gene's germline CDR1 is SGHTA and CDR2 FQGNSA. The CDR3 sequence is 19 residues long. In nucleotides, the CDR3 is TGTGCCAGCAGCCCCCGGGCTAGCGGGAGGGCCGGGTTTGCAGATACGCAGTATTTT. This codes for CASSPRASGRAGFADTQYF.

The chain is built from TRBV6-6 and TRBJ2-5, with D perhaps TRBD2 (6 bases). CDR1 is MNHNY and CDR2 is SVGAGI in the germline V gene (reference sequence). With 3 bases removed from V and 7 bases from J, the gap between germline ends came to 15 bases. The CDR3 contains 14 residues. CDR3 sequence: CASSYAGRTWTQYF. The CDR3 region has the DNA TGTGCCAGCAGTTATGCGGGGAGGACGTGGACCCAGTACTTC.